The subject of this entry is one T cell receptor (beta chain). Individuals drawn from about two dozen US areas were roughly 18 to 95 years old. The sample comes from a study of blood T cell repertoires in COVID-19. Study context: T cells, B-cell-depleted T cells, or PBMCs supplied cDNA or gDNA.

V shed 1 base and J 4 bases; nucleotides not matched to a gene: 3. Germline CDR1 and CDR2: SGHDT and YYEEEE. There are 15 residues in the CDR3. Measured with immunoSEQ multiplex PCR; TCRdb has only the in-frame clones, and not every one. The sample includes 200,000 to 250,000 clones, roughly 89% of them seen just once. The source is a woman aged 35 to 49 with acute COVID-19. Source material: PBMCs or T cells enriched from blood (not recorded which). This chain connects TRBV5-6 to TRBJ2-3; 10 positions agree with TRBD2. CDR3 residues: CASSLTSGDADTQYF. The DNA for the CDR3 is TGTGCCAGCAGCTTGACTAGCGGGGACGCAGATACGCAGTATTTT.